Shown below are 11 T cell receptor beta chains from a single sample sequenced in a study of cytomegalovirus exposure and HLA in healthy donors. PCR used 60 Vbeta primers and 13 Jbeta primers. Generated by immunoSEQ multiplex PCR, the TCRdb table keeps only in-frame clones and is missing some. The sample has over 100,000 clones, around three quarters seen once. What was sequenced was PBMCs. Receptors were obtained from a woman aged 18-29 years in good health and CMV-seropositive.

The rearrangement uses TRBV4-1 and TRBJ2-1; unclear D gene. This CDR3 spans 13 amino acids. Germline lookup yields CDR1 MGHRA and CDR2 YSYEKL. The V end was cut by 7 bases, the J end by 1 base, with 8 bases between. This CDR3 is CASIVLSYNEQFF. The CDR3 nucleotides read TGCGCCAGCATCGTCCTTTCCTACAATGAGCAGTTCTTC.

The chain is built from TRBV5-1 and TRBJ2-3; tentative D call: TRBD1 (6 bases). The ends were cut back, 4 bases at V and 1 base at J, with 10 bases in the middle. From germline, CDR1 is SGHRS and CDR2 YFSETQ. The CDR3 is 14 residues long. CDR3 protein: CASSDRTGTDTQYF. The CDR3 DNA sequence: TGCGCCAGCAGCGACCGGACAGGCACAGATACGCAGTATTTT.

CDR3 nucleotides: TGTGCCAGCAGTACGGGACAGGGGAGGACCATATATTTT. It codes for CASSTGQGRTIYF. This chain joins TRBV6-5 and TRBJ1-3, with 10 positions matching TRBD1. CDR1 is MNHEY, CDR2 SVGAGI, per germline. The CDR3 spans 13 residues. With 5 bases clipped from V and 10 bases from J, the junction kept 5 bases outside the gene matches.

The CDR3 protein is CASSSWGRGVGEKLFF. The CDR3 nucleotides read TGTGCCAGTAGTTCGTGGGGCAGGGGAGTAGGTGAAAAACTGTTTTTT. The chain couples TRBV19 to TRBJ1-4; a weak D match, TRBD1 (6 bases). V was cut by 5 bases and J by 7 bases, with 20 bases left in between. Germline values: CDR1 LNHDA, CDR2 SQIVND (reference sequence). This CDR3 contains 16 residues.

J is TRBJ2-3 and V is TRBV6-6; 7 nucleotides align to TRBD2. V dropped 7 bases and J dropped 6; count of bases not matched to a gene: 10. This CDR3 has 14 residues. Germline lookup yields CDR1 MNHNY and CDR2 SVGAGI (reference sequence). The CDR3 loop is CASTKSGIADTQYF. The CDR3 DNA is TGTGCCAGCACCAAGAGCGGGATAGCGGATACGCAGTATTTT.

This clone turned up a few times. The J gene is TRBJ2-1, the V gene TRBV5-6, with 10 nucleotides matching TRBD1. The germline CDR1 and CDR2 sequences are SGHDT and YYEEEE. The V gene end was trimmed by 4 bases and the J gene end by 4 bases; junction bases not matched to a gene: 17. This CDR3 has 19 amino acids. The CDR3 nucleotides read TGTGCCAGCAGCCCGGAGAGGGGACAGGGGTCATTTTCTTACAATGAGCAGTTCTTC. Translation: CASSPERGQGSFSYNEQFF. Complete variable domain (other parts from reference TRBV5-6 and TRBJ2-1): DAGVTQSPTHLIKTRGQQVTLRCSPKSGHDTVSWYQQALGQGPQFIFQYYEEEERQRGNFPDRFSGHQFPNYSSELNVNALLLGDSALYLCASSPERGQGSFSYNEQFFGPGTRLTVL.

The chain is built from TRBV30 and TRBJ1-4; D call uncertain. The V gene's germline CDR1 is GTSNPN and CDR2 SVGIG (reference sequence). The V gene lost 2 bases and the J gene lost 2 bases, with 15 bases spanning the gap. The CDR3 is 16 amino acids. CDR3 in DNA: TGTGCCTGGAGTTTGGGAGAGGCGGTCACTAATGAAAAACTGTTTTTT. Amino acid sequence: CAWSLGEAVTNEKLFF.

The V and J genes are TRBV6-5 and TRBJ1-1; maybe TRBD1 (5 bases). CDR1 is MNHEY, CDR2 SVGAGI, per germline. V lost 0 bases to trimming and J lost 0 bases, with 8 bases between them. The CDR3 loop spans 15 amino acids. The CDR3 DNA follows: TGTGCCAGCAGTTACTCGCGGACAATGAACACTGAAGCTTTCTTT. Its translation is CASSYSRTMNTEAFF.

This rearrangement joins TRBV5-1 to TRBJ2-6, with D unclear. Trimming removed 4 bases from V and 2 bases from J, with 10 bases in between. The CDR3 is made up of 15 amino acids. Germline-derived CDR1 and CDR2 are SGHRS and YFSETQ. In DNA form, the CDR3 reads TGCGCCAGCAGCCCACACCTTCCTGGGGCCAACGTCCTGACTTTC. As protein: CASSPHLPGANVLTF.

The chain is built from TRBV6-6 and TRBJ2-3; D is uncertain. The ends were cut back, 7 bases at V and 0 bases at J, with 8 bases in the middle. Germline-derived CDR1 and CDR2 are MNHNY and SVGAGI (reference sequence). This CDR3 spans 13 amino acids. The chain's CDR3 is CASTYYSTDTQYF. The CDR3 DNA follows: TGTGCCAGCACTTATTATAGCACAGATACGCAGTATTTT.

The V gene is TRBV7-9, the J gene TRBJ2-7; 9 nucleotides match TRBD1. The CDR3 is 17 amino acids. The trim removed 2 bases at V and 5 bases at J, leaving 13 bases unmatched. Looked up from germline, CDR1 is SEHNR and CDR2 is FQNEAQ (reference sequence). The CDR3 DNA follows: TGTGCCAGCAGCTTACGGGGTGGACAGGGGCCGTCGAACGAGCAGTACTTC. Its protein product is CASSLRGGQGPSNEQYF.